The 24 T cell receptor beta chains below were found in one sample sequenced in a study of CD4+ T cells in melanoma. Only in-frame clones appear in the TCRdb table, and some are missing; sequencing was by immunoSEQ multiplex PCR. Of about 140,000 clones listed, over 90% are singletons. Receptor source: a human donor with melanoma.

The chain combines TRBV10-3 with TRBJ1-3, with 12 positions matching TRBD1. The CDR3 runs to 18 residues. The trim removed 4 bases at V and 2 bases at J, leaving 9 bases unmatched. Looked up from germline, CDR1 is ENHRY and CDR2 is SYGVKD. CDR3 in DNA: TGTGCCATCAGTGCTTTGGCGGGACAGGGGGCGACTGGAAACACCATATATTTT. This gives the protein CAISALAGQGATGNTIYF.

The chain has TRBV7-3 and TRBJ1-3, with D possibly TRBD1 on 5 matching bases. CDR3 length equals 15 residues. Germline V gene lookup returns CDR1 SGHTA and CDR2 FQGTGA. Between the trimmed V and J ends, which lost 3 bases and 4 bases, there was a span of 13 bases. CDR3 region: CASSFPTVPGNTIYF. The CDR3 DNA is TGTGCCAGCAGCTTTCCGACAGTTCCAGGAAACACCATATATTTT.

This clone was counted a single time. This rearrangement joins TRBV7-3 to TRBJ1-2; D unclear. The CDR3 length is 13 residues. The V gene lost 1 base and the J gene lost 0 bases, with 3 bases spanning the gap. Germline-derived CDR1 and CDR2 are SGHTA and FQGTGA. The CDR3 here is CASSLNPNYGYTF. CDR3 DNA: TGTGCCAGCAGCTTAAACCCTAACTATGGCTACACCTTC.

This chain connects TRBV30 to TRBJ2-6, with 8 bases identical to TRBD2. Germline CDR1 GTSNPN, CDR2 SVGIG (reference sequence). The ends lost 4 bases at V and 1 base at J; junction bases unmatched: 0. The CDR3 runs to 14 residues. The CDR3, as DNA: TGTGCCTGGAAGCGGGGGTCTGGGGCCAACGTCCTGACTTTC. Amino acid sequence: CAWKRGSGANVLTF.

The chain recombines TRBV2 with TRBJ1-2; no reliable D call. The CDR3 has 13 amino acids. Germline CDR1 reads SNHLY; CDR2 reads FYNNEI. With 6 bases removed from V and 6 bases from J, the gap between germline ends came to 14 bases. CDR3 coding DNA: TGTGCCAGCAGCGCATTGGGTAGGGATGGCTACACCTTC. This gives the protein CASSALGRDGYTF.

CDR3 nucleotide sequence: TGTGCCAGCTCACCCCGACAAGGCGGGAGTTCGACAGGGCTCTCTGGGGCCAACGTCCTGACTTTC. Translating it yields CASSPRQGGSSTGLSGANVLTF. The chain recombines TRBV18 with TRBJ2-6; D may be TRBD1 or TRBD2 (7 bases each). Looked up from germline, CDR1 is KGHSH and CDR2 is LQKENI. V lost 3 bases and J lost 0, with 27 bases in between. The CDR3 totals 22 residues.

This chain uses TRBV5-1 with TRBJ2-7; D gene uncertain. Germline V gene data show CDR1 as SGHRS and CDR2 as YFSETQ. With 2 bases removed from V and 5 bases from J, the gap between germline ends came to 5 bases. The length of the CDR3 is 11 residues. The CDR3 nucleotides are TGCGCCAGCAGCTTAGCAGACGAGCAGTACTTC. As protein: CASSLADEQYF.

This chain's CDR3 is CASSTTLGYTF. Here the CDR3 DNA reads TGTGCCAGCAGTACTACCCTTGGCTACACCTTC. This chain links TRBV6-1 with TRBJ1-2; no definite D call. CDR1 MNHNS and CDR2 SASEGT come from the germline V gene. The CDR3 is made up of 11 amino acids. Trimming took off 5 bases at V and 7 bases at J, with 8 bases between the two ends.

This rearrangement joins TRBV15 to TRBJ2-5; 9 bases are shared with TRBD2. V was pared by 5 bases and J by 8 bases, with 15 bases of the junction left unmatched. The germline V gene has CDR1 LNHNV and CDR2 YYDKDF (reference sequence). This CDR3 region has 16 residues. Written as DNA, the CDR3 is TGTGCCACCAGCTCATACTTAGGGCTAGCGGGGATTACCCAGTACTTC. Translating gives CATSSYLGLAGITQYF.

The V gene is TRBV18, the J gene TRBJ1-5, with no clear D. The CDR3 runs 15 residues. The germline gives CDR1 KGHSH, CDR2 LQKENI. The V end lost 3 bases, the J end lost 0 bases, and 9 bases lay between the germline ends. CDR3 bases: TGTGCCAGCTCACCCGACGTGGGTAGCAATCAGCCCCAGCATTTT. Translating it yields CASSPDVGSNQPQHF.

As DNA, the CDR3 is TGTGCCAGCAGGGACAGGGCCGGATACGAGCAGTACTTC. Its translation is CASRDRAGYEQYF. This chain joins TRBV2 and TRBJ2-7; 8 positions agree with TRBD1. There are 13 residues in the CDR3. V shed 6 bases, J shed 4 bases, and the junction held 5 bases outside the gene matches. Germline lookup yields CDR1 SNHLY and CDR2 FYNNEI. Full variable domain (remainder filled in from reference TRBV2 and TRBJ2-7): EPEVTQTPSHQVTQMGQEVILRCVPISNHLYFYWYRQILGQKVEFLVSFYNNEISEKSEIFDDQFSVERPDGSNFTLKIRSTKLEDSAMYFCASRDRAGYEQYFGPGTRLTVT.

The CDR3 nucleotides are TGTGCCAGCAGTCGTTATAACACTGAAGCTTTCTTT. Translating it yields CASSRYNTEAFF. The V gene is TRBV11-2, the J gene TRBJ1-1, with D hard to call. CDR1 SGHAT and CDR2 FQNNGV come from the germline V gene. There are 12 residues in the CDR3. Between the trimmed V and J ends, which lost 6 bases and 2 bases, there was a span of 7 bases.

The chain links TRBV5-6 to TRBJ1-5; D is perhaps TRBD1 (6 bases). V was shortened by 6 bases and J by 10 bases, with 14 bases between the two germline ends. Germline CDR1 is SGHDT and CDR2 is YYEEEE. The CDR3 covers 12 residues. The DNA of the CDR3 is TGTGCCAGCATGACAGGCCCGTTCCCCCAGCATTTT. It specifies CASMTGPFPQHF.

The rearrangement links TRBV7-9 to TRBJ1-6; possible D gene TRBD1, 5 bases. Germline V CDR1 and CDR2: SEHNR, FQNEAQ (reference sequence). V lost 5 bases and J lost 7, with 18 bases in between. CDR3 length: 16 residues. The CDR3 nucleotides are TGTGCCAGCAGCAAATACCCACAGGTTGCGAATTCACCCCTCCACTTT. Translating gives CASSKYPQVANSPLHF.

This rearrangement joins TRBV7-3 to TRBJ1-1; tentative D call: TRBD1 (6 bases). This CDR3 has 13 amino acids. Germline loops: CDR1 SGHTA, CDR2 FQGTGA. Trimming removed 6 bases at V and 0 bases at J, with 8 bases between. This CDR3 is CASSQGMNTEAFF. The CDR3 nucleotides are TGTGCCAGCAGTCAGGGGATGAACACTGAAGCTTTCTTT.

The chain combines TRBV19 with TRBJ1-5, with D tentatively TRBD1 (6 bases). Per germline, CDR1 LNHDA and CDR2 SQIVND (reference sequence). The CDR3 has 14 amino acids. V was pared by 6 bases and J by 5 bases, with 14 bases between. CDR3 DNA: TGTGCCAGTAGCTTGCGACAGGCGCATCAGCCCCAGCATTTT. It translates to CASSLRQAHQPQHF.

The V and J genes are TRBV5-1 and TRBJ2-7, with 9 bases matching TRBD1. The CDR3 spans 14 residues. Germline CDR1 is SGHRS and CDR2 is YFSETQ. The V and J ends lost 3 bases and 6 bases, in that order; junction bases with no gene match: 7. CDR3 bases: TGCGCCAGCAGCTATTCGGGACAGGGTTCCGAGCAGTACTTC. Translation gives CASSYSGQGSEQYF.

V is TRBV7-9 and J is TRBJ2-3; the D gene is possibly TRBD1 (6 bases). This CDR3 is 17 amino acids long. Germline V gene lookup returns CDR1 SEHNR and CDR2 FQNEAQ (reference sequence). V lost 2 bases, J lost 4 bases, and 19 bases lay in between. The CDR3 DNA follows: TGTGCCAGCAGCTTAAGGTCCCCCACAGGGTACGCAGATACGCAGTATTTT. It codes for CASSLRSPTGYADTQYF.

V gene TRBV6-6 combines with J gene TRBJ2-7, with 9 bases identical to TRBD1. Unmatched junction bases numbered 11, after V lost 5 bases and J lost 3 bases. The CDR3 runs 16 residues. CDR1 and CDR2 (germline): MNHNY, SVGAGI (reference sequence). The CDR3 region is CASSVPGAGQGYEQYF. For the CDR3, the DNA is TGTGCCAGCAGTGTCCCGGGGGCGGGACAGGGCTACGAGCAGTACTTC.

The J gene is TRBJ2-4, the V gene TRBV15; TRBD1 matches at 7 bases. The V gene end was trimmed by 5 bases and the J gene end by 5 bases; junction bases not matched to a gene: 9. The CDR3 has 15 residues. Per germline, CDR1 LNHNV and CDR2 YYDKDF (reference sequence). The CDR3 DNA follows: TGTGCCACCAGCGCCCAACTAACAGGGGAAAACATTCAGTACTTC. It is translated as CATSAQLTGENIQYF.

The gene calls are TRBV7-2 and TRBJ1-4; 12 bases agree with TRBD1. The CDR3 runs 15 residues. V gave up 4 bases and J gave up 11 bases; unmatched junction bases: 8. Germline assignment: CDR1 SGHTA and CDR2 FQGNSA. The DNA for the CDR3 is TGTGCCAGCAGCTCCCAGGGACAGGGGGCTTTGAAACTGTTTTTT. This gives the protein CASSSQGQGALKLFF.

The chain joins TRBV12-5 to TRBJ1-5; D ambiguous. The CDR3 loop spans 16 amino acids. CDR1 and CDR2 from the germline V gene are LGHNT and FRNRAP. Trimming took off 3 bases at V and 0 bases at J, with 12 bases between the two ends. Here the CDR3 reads CASGFRTGYSNQPQHF. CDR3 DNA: TGTGCTAGTGGTTTCAGGACGGGATATAGCAATCAGCCCCAGCATTTT.

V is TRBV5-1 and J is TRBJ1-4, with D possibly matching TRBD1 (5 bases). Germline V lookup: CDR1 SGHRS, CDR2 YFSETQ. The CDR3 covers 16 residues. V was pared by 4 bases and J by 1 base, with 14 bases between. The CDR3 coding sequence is TGCGCCAGCAGCCCCTGGGCAGGGATAACTAATGAAAAACTGTTTTTT. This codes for CASSPWAGITNEKLFF.

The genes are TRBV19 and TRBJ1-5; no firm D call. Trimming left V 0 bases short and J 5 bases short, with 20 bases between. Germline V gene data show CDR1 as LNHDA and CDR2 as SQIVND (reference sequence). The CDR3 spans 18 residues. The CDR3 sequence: CASSIDPAFPSVDQPQHF. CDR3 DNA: TGTGCCAGTAGTATAGATCCCGCCTTCCCCTCGGTGGATCAGCCCCAGCATTTT.